A single T cell receptor (beta chain) is shown here with its context. Its antigen is still unknown. This table comes from immunoSEQ multiplex PCR, and its TCRdb copy is limited to in-frame clones, with some not included. The sample lists 110,000 to 150,000 clones, approximately 89% occurring once. This entry belongs to a study of cytotoxic CD8 clonotypes in ibrutinib-treated CLL. Turning to the study itself: Responses comprised around 24 partial and 2 complete; at median around six years, around 14 remained remitted and around twelve progressed. Response samples followed a median around 12 months of treatment, range 6 to 36. Regarding the study as a whole: Public clonotypes proved infrequent, and on treatment they shrank or remained steady. Clonality, elevated at ibrutinib response, dropped back toward baseline at progression.

Germline lookup yields CDR1 MNHEY and CDR2 SMNVEV (reference sequence). The CDR3 is made up of 14 amino acids. Trimming pared 7 bases from V and 0 bases from J, leaving 12 bases between. The chain uses TRBV27 and TRBJ1-1; no reliable D call. The starting material was PBMCs, obtained after 12 months of ibrutinib treatment. The TCR was taken from a human donor with chronic lymphocytic leukemia. CDR3 coding DNA: TGTGCCAGCATTTCTTTTCTTATGAACACTGAAGCTTTCTTT. It is translated as CASISFLMNTEAFF.